This TCR beta chain was observed in a study of shared clonotypes between healthy human individuals. In the study overall: Donor ages ranged 18 to 49 years: two women, a few men.

Worth noting for this clone: The antigen is unknown.

Germline values: CDR1 LGHNT, CDR2 FRNRAP. This CDR3 has 12 amino acids. Trimming shortened V by 0 bases and J by 7 bases, and 6 bases separated the two germline ends. As processed by the authors: ImmunoSEQ output lacked quality scores and full-length reads, limiting matched filtering. The table came from immunoSEQ multiplex PCR; TCRdb's copy has only in-frame clones and leaves some out. The DNA gave D and trimming, while V, J and clone size come from that table. Here the sample spans 600,000 or so clones, 85% to 95% being singletons. Only CD45RO-negative cells positively selected for CCR7 counted as naive CD8 cells, so terminally differentiated effector memory CD45RA+ cells were excluded. Adult Caucasians living in Nashville, Tennessee made up all of the donors. Study-wide points: Across a handful of donors, naive CD4 shared roughly 5%, naive CD8 over 3%, memory CD4 more than 2%, memory CD8 0.4% to 0.5%.

Sequenced: naive CD8+ T cells sorted from blood. The origin of this receptor is a woman younger than 45 in good health. The chain is built from TRBV12-5 and TRBJ1-1, with D uncertain. CDR3 DNA: TGTGCTAGTGGTTTGGTAAAGGGTGAAGCTTTCTTT. It yields the protein CASGLVKGEAFF.